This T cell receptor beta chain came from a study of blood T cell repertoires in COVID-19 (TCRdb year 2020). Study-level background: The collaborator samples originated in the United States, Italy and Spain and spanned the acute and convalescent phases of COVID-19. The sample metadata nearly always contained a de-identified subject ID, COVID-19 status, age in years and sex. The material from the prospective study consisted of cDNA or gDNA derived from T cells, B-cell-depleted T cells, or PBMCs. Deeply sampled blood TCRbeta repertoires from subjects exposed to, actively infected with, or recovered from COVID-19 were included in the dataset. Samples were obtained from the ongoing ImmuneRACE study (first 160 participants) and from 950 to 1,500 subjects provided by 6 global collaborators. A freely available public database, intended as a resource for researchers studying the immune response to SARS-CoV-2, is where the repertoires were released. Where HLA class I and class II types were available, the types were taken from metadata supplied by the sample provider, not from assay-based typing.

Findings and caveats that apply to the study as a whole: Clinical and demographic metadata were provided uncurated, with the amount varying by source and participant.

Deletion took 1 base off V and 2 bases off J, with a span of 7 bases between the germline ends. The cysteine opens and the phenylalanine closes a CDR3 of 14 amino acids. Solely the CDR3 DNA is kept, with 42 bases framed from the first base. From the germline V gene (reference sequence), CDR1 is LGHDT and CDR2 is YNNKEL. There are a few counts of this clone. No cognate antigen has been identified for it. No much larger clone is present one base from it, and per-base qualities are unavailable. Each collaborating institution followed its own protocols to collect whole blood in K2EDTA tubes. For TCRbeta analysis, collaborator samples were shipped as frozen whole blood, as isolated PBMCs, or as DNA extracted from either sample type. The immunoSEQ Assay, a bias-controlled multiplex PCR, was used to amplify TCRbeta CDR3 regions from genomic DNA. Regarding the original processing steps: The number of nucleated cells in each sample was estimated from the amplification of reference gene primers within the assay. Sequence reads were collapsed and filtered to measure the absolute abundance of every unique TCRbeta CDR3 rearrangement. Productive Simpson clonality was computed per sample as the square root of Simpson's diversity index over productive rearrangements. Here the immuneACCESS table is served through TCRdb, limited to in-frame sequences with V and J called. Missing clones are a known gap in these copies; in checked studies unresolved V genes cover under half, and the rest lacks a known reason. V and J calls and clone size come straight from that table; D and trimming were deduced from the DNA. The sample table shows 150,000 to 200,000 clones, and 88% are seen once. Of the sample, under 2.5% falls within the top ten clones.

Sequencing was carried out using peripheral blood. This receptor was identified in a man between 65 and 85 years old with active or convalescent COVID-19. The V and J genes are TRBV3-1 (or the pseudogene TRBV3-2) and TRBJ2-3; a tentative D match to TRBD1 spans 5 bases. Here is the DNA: TGTGCCAGCAGCCAAGCCAGGGTCACAGATACGCAGTATTTT. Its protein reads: CASSQARVTDTQYF.